This T cell receptor beta chain derives from a study of cytomegalovirus exposure and HLA in healthy donors. Germline loops: CDR1 KGHSH, CDR2 LQKENI. The V and J ends lost 1 base and 2 bases respectively, with 9 bases between them. The CDR3 has 14 amino acids. The PCR made use of 60 Vbeta and 13 Jbeta primers. The method was immunoSEQ multiplex PCR; TCRdb's version includes in-frame clones alone and lacks a portion of them. The sample has 35,000 to 45,000 clones. The chain combines TRBV18 with TRBJ2-7, with a possible D match to TRBD1 (5 bases). This TCR derives from a male donor in good health and CMV-seronegative. The material sequenced was PBMCs. The CDR3 region has the DNA TGTGCCAGCTCACCACGCCAGGGCACCTACGAGCAGTACTTC. Translating it yields CASSPRQGTYEQYF. Drawing the rest from reference TRBV18 and TRBJ2-7, the complete variable domain is NAGVMQNPRHLVRRRGQEARLRCSPMKGHSHVYWYRQLPEEGLKFMVYLQKENIIDESGMPKERFSAEFPKEGPSILRIQQVVRGDSAAYFCASSPRQGTYEQYFGPGTRLTVT.